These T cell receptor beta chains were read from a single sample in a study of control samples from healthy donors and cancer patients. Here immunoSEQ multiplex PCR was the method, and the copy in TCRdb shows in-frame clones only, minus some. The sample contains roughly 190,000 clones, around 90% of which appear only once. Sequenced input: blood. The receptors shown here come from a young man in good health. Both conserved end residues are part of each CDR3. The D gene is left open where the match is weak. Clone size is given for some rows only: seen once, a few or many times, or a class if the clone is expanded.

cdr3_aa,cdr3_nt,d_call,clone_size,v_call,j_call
CASSTGTTYEQYF,TGTGCCAGCAGTACCGGGACAACCTACGAGCAGTACTTC,-,-,TRBV12-3/TRBV12-4,TRBJ2-7
CASSLDGYEQYF,TGTGCCAGCAGCTTGGACGGATACGAGCAGTACTTC,-,-,TRBV9,TRBJ2-7
CSADRERGYTF,TGCAGTGCCGATCGGGAGAGGGGCTACACCTTC,-,-,TRBV20-1,TRBJ1-2
CASSLTAGQGSRPLHF,TGTGCCAGCAGCCTCACCGCAGGACAGGGTTCTAGACCCCTCCACTTT,-,-,TRBV21-1,TRBJ1-6
CASSPRGRTDTQYF,TGTGCCAGCAGCCCGAGGGGGCGTACAGATACGCAGTATTTT,TRBD1,-,TRBV7-9,TRBJ2-3
CASSDQGREKLFF,TGCGCCAGCAGTGACCAGGGTCGTGAAAAACTGTTTTTT,-,-,TRBV10-2,TRBJ1-4
CASARWVLTDTQYF,TGCGCCAGCGCCCGTTGGGTACTGACAGATACGCAGTATTTT,-,once,TRBV5-1,TRBJ2-3
CASSPSRYDEQFF,TGTGCCAGCTCACCATCGAGGTACGATGAGCAGTTCTTC,-,-,TRBV18,TRBJ2-1
CASSQSPSADTQYF,TGTGCCAGCTCACAGAGTCCCTCGGCAGATACGCAGTATTTT,-,-,TRBV18,TRBJ2-3
CASSLLGYEQYF,TGTGCCAGCAGCTTATTGGGCTACGAGCAGTACTTC,-,-,TRBV7-9,TRBJ2-7
CASSSGPDRNTIYF,TGTGCCAGCAGCTCCGGCCCGGATAGAAACACCATATATTTT,-,-,TRBV6-6,TRBJ1-3
CALSGQGSTDTQYF,TGTGCCCTCTCGGGACAGGGGTCAACAGATACGCAGTATTTT,TRBD1,-,TRBV6-1,TRBJ2-3
CASTPGQGLPDYGYTF,TGTGCCAGCACCCCGGGACAGGGACTTCCCGACTATGGCTACACCTTC,TRBD1,-,TRBV3-1/TRBV3-2,TRBJ1-2
CASSPRLGNTIYF,TGTGCCAGCAGCCCCCGTTTGGGAAACACCATATATTTT,-,-,TRBV9,TRBJ1-3
CASSTGGFLVYNEQFF,TGTGCCAGTAGTACGGGAGGGTTTTTAGTCTACAATGAGCAGTTCTTC,TRBD2,-,TRBV19,TRBJ2-1